A single sample is the source of the 21 T cell receptor beta chains below, sequenced in a study of spatial heterogeneity in lung cancer. Time point meaning: sample taken at primary tumor resection. Tumor, nontumor lung or frozen PBMC supplied whole RNA that was sequenced unsorted. One entry per CDR3 protein results from TCRdb running MiXCR on the 5' RACE reads. The sample lists around 63,000 distinct CDR3 sequences, about 8% occurring once. Sequencing used PBMCs, obtained at surgery. All receptors come from a female donor with early-stage non-small cell lung cancer.

This clonotype has ten or more counts. This chain joins TRBV28 and TRBJ1-2, with D possibly being TRBD1 (6 bases). The CDR3 spans 16 residues. The V end was cut by 4 bases, the J end by 6 bases, with 21 bases between. Looked up from germline, CDR1 is MDHEN and CDR2 is SYDVKM. The CDR3 loop is CASSSPAVQGIHGYTF. The CDR3 DNA is TGTGCCAGCAGTTCCCCCGCCGTCCAGGGGATCCATGGCTACACCTTC.

This clonotype showed up just a few times. The chain combines TRBV7-9 with TRBJ2-5, with D unresolved. CDR3 length: 12 residues. Trimming shortened V by 3 bases and J by 7 bases, and 9 bases separated the two germline ends. Germline CDR1 reads SEHNR; CDR2 reads FQNEAQ (reference sequence). This CDR3 reads CASSLQDGTQYF. DNA of the CDR3: TGTGCCAGCAGCTTGCAGGATGGGACCCAGTACTTC. Supplemented by reference TRBV7-9 and TRBJ2-5, the full variable domain reads DTGVSQNPRHKITKRGQNVTFRCDPISEHNRLYWYRQTLGQGPEFLTYFQNEAQLEKSRLLSDRFSAERPKGSFSTLEIQRTEQGDSAMYLCASSLQDGTQYFGPGTRLLVL.

This clonotype came up many times. This sequence joins TRBV28 and TRBJ1-5, with TRBD1 matching 9 bases. The germline CDR1 and CDR2 sequences are MDHEN and SYDVKM. The V segment lost 6 bases and the J segment 6 bases; nucleotides outside the gene matches: 6. CDR3 length: 14 residues. In DNA, the CDR3 is TGTGCCAGCAGCCCCACAGGGGGCAGTCAGCCCCAGCATTTT. Residues: CASSPTGGSQPQHF.

This rearrangement joins TRBV19 to TRBJ2-4; 11 bases fit TRBD2. The J segment lost 2 bases and the V segment lost 4 bases, leaving 4 bases of the junction unmatched. CDR3 length equals 16 residues. In germline, CDR1 is LNHDA, CDR2 SQIVND (reference sequence). CDR3 loop: CASSTRLAGSKNIQYF. For the CDR3, the DNA is TGTGCCAGTAGTACTAGACTAGCGGGATCCAAAAACATTCAGTACTTC. Full variable domain (rest looked up from reference TRBV19 and TRBJ2-4): DGGITQSPKYLFRKEGQNVTLSCEQNLNHDAMYWYRQDPGQGLRLIYYSQIVNDFQKGDIAEGYSVSREKKESFPLTVTSAQKNPTAFYLCASSTRLAGSKNIQYFGAGTRLSVL.

This clonotype was seen more than once but under ten times. This chain connects TRBV20-1 to TRBJ2-7; TRBD1 matches at 7 bases. The V and J ends lost 6 bases and 1 base, in that order; junction bases with no gene match: 0. The germline gives CDR1 DFQATT, CDR2 SNEGSKA (reference sequence). This CDR3 is 11 amino acids long. Here the CDR3 reads CSAQGSYEQYF. The DNA for the CDR3 is TGCAGTGCACAGGGGTCCTACGAGCAGTACTTC.

The J gene is TRBJ2-1, the V gene TRBV19; tentatively, D is TRBD1 (6 bases). This CDR3 is built from 15 residues. CDR1 and CDR2 from the germline V gene are LNHDA and SQIVND (reference sequence). V was trimmed by 3 bases and J by 0 bases, leaving 9 bases between them. Here the CDR3 reads CASSMDSASYNEQFF. CDR3 nucleotides: TGTGCCAGTAGTATGGACAGCGCCTCCTACAATGAGCAGTTCTTC.

By its share, this clonotype is medium-sized. V usage is TRBV7-2 and J usage is TRBJ1-1, with D tentatively TRBD1 (6 bases). V lost 2 bases to trimming and J lost 3 bases, with 7 bases between them. There are 13 residues in the CDR3. CDR1 is SGHTA and CDR2 is FQGNSA in the germline V gene. DNA of the CDR3: TGTGCCAGCAGCTTACAGGGGTACACTGAAGCTTTCTTT. It is translated as CASSLQGYTEAFF.

This clonotype was recorded many times. CDR3 region: CASSLADRSTDTQYF. The CDR3 nucleotides are TGCGCCAGCAGCTTGGCGGACAGAAGCACAGATACGCAGTATTTT. The chain recombines TRBV5-1 with TRBJ2-3; tentative D call: TRBD1 (6 bases). The CDR3 is 15 amino acids. The V and J ends lost 0 bases and 0 bases respectively, with 8 bases between them. Germline CDR1 is SGHRS and CDR2 is YFSETQ.

This clonotype was recorded at least ten times. The chain couples TRBV11-2 to TRBJ2-2; maybe TRBD2 (5 bases). The CDR3 covers 17 residues. CDR1 and CDR2 from the germline V gene are SGHAT and FQNNGV. V gave up 1 base and J gave up 4 bases, with 16 bases separating them. CDR3 sequence reads: CASSLGQLVRATGELFF. The DNA of the CDR3 is TGTGCCAGCAGCTTAGGGCAGCTCGTGCGGGCCACCGGGGAGCTGTTTTTT.

This clonotype was found a few times. The rearrangement uses TRBV7-8 and TRBJ1-1, with TRBD1 matching over 8 bases. Germline loops: CDR1 SGHVS, CDR2 FQNEAQ. V dropped 6 bases and J dropped 7; count of bases not matched to a gene: 4. This CDR3 contains 12 residues. CDR3 sequence reads: CASRGTGDEAFF. The CDR3 coding sequence is TGTGCCAGCAGGGGGACAGGCGATGAAGCTTTCTTT.

This clonotype has at least ten counts. V usage is TRBV5-6 and J usage is TRBJ2-1; D uncertain. Trimming shortened V by 4 bases and J by 6 bases, and 8 bases separated the two germline ends. CDR1 is SGHDT and CDR2 is YYEEEE in the germline V gene. This CDR3 spans 12 amino acids. The CDR3 loop reads CASSPGLNEQFF. The DNA of the CDR3 is TGTGCCAGCAGCCCGGGCCTCAATGAGCAGTTCTTC.

This clonotype was recorded at least ten times. CDR3 bases: TGTGCCAGCAGTCTGGGACAGTTGAACACTGAAGCTTTCTTT. Protein sequence: CASSLGQLNTEAFF. The J gene is TRBJ1-1, the V gene TRBV12-3 or TRBV12-4; TRBD1 matches at 7 bases. The CDR3 runs to 14 residues. After removal of 5 bases from V and 0 bases from J, the junction contained 3 bases not matched to a gene.

This clonotype showed up many times. V gene TRBV7-2 combines with J gene TRBJ1-5, with 7 bases identical to TRBD1. Losses at the gene ends were 5 bases for V and 7 bases for J; bases not matched to a gene: 11. Germline loops: CDR1 SGHTA, CDR2 FQGNSA. This CDR3 region has 15 residues. The CDR3 nucleotides are TGTGCCAGCAGCAATCGACAGGGAGAGGGACAGCCCCAGCATTTT. This gives the protein CASSNRQGEGQPQHF.

The chain couples TRBV7-3 to TRBJ2-7; perhaps TRBD2 as D (5 bases). The CDR3 is made up of 14 amino acids. The V gene lost 2 bases and the J gene lost 5 bases, with 13 bases spanning the gap. Germline CDR1 reads SGHTA; CDR2 reads FQGTGA. CDR3 residues: CASSLPPSSDEQYV. The CDR3 bases are TGTGCCAGCAGCTTACCTCCTAGCAGCGACGAGCAGTACGTC.

This clonotype has at least ten counts. V usage is TRBV5-1 and J usage is TRBJ2-1; D perhaps matches TRBD1 (6 bases). This CDR3 region has 14 residues. Per the germline V gene, CDR1 is SGHRS and CDR2 is YFSETQ. V dropped 0 bases and J dropped 7 bases, with 11 bases sitting between them. The CDR3 sequence is CASSLEGQMNEQFF. CDR3 nucleotide sequence: TGCGCCAGCAGCTTGGAAGGACAGATGAATGAGCAGTTCTTC.

The chain joins TRBV20-1 to TRBJ1-5; maybe TRBD1 (5 bases). CDR1 DFQATT and CDR2 SNEGSKA come from the germline V gene (reference sequence). Trimming removed 5 bases at V and 7 bases at J, with 12 bases between. This CDR3 has 12 amino acids. CDR3 amino acids: CSARGGGQPQHF. The CDR3 nucleotides are TGCAGTGCTCGGGGGGGTGGACAGCCCCAGCATTTT.

This clonotype was found a few times. This rearrangement joins TRBV7-3 to TRBJ1-1; no firm D call. Germline values: CDR1 SGHTA, CDR2 FQGTGA. CDR3 length: 13 residues. The V gene lost 6 bases and the J gene lost 4 bases, with 12 bases spanning the gap. CDR3 amino acids: CASRTFEVTEAFF. The CDR3 DNA sequence: TGTGCCAGCAGAACGTTCGAAGTCACTGAAGCTTTCTTT. Full variable domain (missing parts from reference TRBV7-3 and TRBJ1-1): GAGVSQTPSNKVTEKGKYVELRCDPISGHTALYWYRQSLGQGPEFLIYFQGTGAADDSGLPNDRFFAVRPEGSVSTLKIQRTERGDSAVYLCASRTFEVTEAFFGQGTRLTVV.

The genes are TRBV21-1 and TRBJ2-7. TRBV21-1 is a pseudogene locus. This CDR3 is 14 amino acids long. The CDR3 DNA reads as TGTGCCAGCAGCAAGCGACAGCGAAACTACGAGCAGTACTTC. Translation: CASSKRQRNYEQYF.

This clonotype has only a few counts. The rearrangement uses TRBV9 and TRBJ1-2, with TRBD1 matching over 8 bases. J gave up 7 bases and V 3 bases, and 8 bases lay outside the gene matches. The CDR3 totals 14 residues. Germline lookup yields CDR1 SGDLS and CDR2 YYNGEE. In DNA form, the CDR3 reads TGTGCCAGCAGCGCTGGGACAGGCGGTAGTGGCTACACCTTC. Encoded protein: CASSAGTGGSGYTF.

This clonotype was recorded many times. V and J are TRBV5-1 and TRBJ2-7; D gene uncertain. V lost 4 bases and J lost 4, with 9 bases in between. The germline CDR1 and CDR2 sequences are SGHRS and YFSETQ. The CDR3 totals 12 residues. CDR3 nucleotides: TGCGCCAGCAGCCCGGCAGGTTACGAGCAGTACTTC. This translates into CASSPAGYEQYF.

CDR3 nucleotides: TGTGCCATCAGTGAGGGGGCAGGTATGAACACTGAAGCTTTCTTT. Protein product: CAISEGAGMNTEAFF. The rearrangement joins TRBV10-3 to TRBJ1-1; D perhaps matches TRBD1 (5 bases). The CDR3 has 15 residues. V was trimmed by 2 bases and J by 0 bases, leaving 10 bases between them. The germline CDR1 and CDR2 sequences are ENHRY and SYGVKD.